The 17 T cell receptor beta chains below were found in one sample sequenced in a study of beta chain features in type 1 diabetes. Expressed TCRB transcripts were sequenced, since all the RNA that had been isolated was reverse transcribed. TCRdb keeps only in-frame clones here, not all; method: immunoSEQ multiplex PCR. The sample has some 230,000 clones, over 7.5% seen once. Material: naive CD4+ T cells from blood. The receptors here all came from a woman between 18 and 29 years old in good health.

The rearrangement joins TRBV27 to TRBJ2-7; tentative D call: TRBD2 (6 bases). This CDR3 comprises 14 residues. The germline V gene encodes CDR1 MNHEY and CDR2 SMNVEV (reference sequence). V gave up 6 bases and J gave up 3 bases, with 15 bases separating them. The CDR3 protein is CASSPRDSIYEQYF. CDR3 nucleotide sequence: TGTGCCAGCAGCCCAAGGGACTCCATCTACGAGCAGTACTTC.

This chain joins TRBV12-5 and TRBJ2-1, with TRBD1 as a possible D gene (6 bases). Trimming left V 1 base short and J 2 bases short, with 15 bases between. Germline values: CDR1 LGHNT, CDR2 FRNRAP. The CDR3 runs 17 residues. CDR3 loop: CASGLATPGATYNEQFF. The DNA of the CDR3 is TGTGCTAGTGGTTTGGCTACGCCAGGGGCGACCTACAATGAGCAGTTCTTC.

This clone was counted a few times. The chain links TRBV30 to TRBJ1-2, with 7 bases aligning to TRBD1. The CDR3 sequence is 14 residues long. V was pared by 0 bases and J by 3 bases, with 4 bases of the junction left unmatched. Germline assignment: CDR1 GTSNPN and CDR2 SVGIG (reference sequence). CDR3 sequence: CAWSVQGRYYGYTF. DNA of the CDR3: TGTGCCTGGAGTGTACAGGGGCGCTACTATGGCTACACCTTC.

V usage is TRBV6-5 and J usage is TRBJ1-4; 7 bases are a match to TRBD1. V lost 3 bases and J lost 3; bases outside the gene matches: 7. Per the germline V gene, CDR1 is MNHEY and CDR2 is SVGAGI. This CDR3 comprises 16 residues. The DNA for the CDR3 is TGTGCCAGCAGTTATATGTACAGGGGAGCTAATGAAAAACTGTTTTTT. Its protein is CASSYMYRGANEKLFF.

This chain links TRBV29-1 with TRBJ1-2; tentative D call: TRBD1 (6 bases). The germline CDR1 and CDR2 sequences are SQVTM and ANQGSEA. This CDR3 contains 17 residues. V was trimmed by 6 bases and J by 4 bases, leaving 27 bases between them. The CDR3 DNA sequence: TGCAGCGTAACAAAAAACAGGGCCGCGCCGTGGATCTATGGCTACACCTTC. Translating gives CSVTKNRAAPWIYGYTF.

The chain recombines TRBV18 with TRBJ2-5; D remains ambiguous. The length of the CDR3 is 13 residues. The V gene's germline CDR1 is KGHSH and CDR2 LQKENI. Trimming pared 2 bases from V and 5 bases from J, leaving 9 bases between. The CDR3 sequence is CASSPGERETQYF. The DNA for the CDR3 is TGTGCCAGCTCACCAGGAGAACGGGAGACCCAGTACTTC. Full variable domain (outside the CDR3, taken from reference TRBV18 and TRBJ2-5): NAGVMQNPRHLVRRRGQEARLRCSPMKGHSHVYWYRQLPEEGLKFMVYLQKENIIDESGMPKERFSAEFPKEGPSILRIQQVVRGDSAAYFCASSPGERETQYFGPGTRLLVL.

This sequence joins TRBV6-1 and TRBJ1-2; the match to TRBD1 covers 9 bases. V lost 6 bases to trimming and J lost 7 bases; unmatched junction nucleotides: 9. The germline V gene has CDR1 MNHNS and CDR2 SASEGT. The CDR3 is 14 residues long. CDR3 bases: TGTGCCAGCAGAGGGACAGGGCGGAATAGTGGCTACACCTTC. Translation gives CASRGTGRNSGYTF.

This rearrangement joins TRBV5-4 to TRBJ1-4; 12 bases agree with TRBD1. Germline V gives CDR1 SGHNT, CDR2 YYREEE (reference sequence). V was pared by 4 bases and J by 0 bases, with 4 bases of the junction left unmatched. This CDR3 region has 17 residues. The chain's CDR3 is CASSLGTGGATNEKLFF. DNA of the CDR3: TGTGCCAGCAGCCTCGGGACAGGGGGCGCAACTAATGAAAAACTGTTTTTT.

Ten or more counts support this clone. V is TRBV14 and J is TRBJ2-5, with TRBD2 as a possible D gene (6 bases). Deletions cut 5 bases from V and 5 bases from J, with 9 bases between. The CDR3 is 12 amino acids. CDR1 is SGHDN, CDR2 FVKESK, per germline. The CDR3 bases are TGTGCCAGCAGCTCTAGCGACGAGACCCAGTACTTC. The encoded protein is CASSSSDETQYF.

This clone was seen a handful of times. V and J are TRBV5-1 and TRBJ2-7; 9 bases align to TRBD2. The V gene end was trimmed by 1 base and the J gene end by 0 bases; junction bases not matched to a gene: 2. Germline CDR1 and CDR2: SGHRS and YFSETQ. The length of the CDR3 is 15 residues. The CDR3 is CASSLKAGGSYEQYF. Written as DNA, the CDR3 is TGCGCCAGCAGCTTGAAAGCGGGAGGCTCCTACGAGCAGTACTTC.

This clone was counted a few times. This chain uses TRBV27 with TRBJ1-2; TRBD1 matches 11 bases. Germline CDR1 MNHEY, CDR2 SMNVEV (reference sequence). V trimming: 3 bases; J trimming: 9 bases; junction bases outside the gene matches: 3. The CDR3 covers 13 residues. The CDR3 loop is CASSFGQGASYTF. CDR3 bases: TGTGCCAGCAGTTTCGGACAGGGGGCGAGCTACACCTTC.

The rearrangement uses TRBV5-1 and TRBJ2-3, with a tentative D call TRBD1 (6 bases). Germline V gene sequence: CDR1 SGHRS, CDR2 YFSETQ. V was shortened by 2 bases and J by 0 bases, with 7 bases between the two germline ends. The CDR3 runs to 14 residues. The CDR3 protein is CASSLQGSTDTQYF. The CDR3 nucleotides are TGCGCCAGCAGCTTACAGGGTAGCACAGATACGCAGTATTTT.

This clone was seen only a few times. V is TRBV4-1 and J is TRBJ2-5; 10 nucleotides agree with TRBD1. V lost 1 base and J lost 4; bases outside the gene matches: 6. The CDR3 sequence is 16 residues long. Germline assignment: CDR1 MGHRA and CDR2 YSYEKL. For the CDR3, the DNA is TGCGCCAGCAGCCAAGTAGACAGGGGGCGCGGAGAGACCCAGTACTTC. Translated: CASSQVDRGRGETQYF.

V is TRBV29-1 and J is TRBJ2-7; TRBD2 agrees at 11 bases. CDR1 and CDR2 from the germline V gene are SQVTM and ANQGSEA. V shed 7 bases, J shed 2 bases, and the junction held 7 bases outside the gene matches. The CDR3 consists of 14 residues. The DNA for the CDR3 is TGCAGCGCCGCCCCGACTAGCGGGGCCTACGAGCAGTACTTC. Translated: CSAAPTSGAYEQYF.

This clone appeared many times. V is TRBV4-1 and J is TRBJ1-2; D ambiguous. The length of the CDR3 is 16 residues. Germline CDR1 and CDR2: MGHRA and YSYEKL. The germline V and J ends were trimmed by 2 bases and 2 bases, with 15 bases remaining between them. CDR3 bases: TGCGCCAGCAGCCAACCGAACGGACTTAACAACTATGGCTACACCTTC. It encodes CASSQPNGLNNYGYTF.

The V gene is TRBV5-4, the J gene TRBJ2-3; TRBD2 matches 11 bases. There are 18 residues in the CDR3. With 5 bases clipped from V and 5 bases from J, the junction kept 16 bases outside the gene matches. From germline, CDR1 is SGHNT and CDR2 YYREEE (reference sequence). CDR3 in amino acids: CASRQHLVLAGGEDTQYF. In nucleotides, the CDR3 is TGTGCCAGCAGGCAGCATTTAGTTCTAGCGGGAGGCGAAGATACGCAGTATTTT.

The CDR3 coding sequence is TGTGCCACCCTACTGGACAGTTTCAATGAGCAGTTCTTC. This encodes CATLLDSFNEQFF. The chain links TRBV6-1 to TRBJ2-1; D may be TRBD1 (6 bases). CDR1 is MNHNS, CDR2 SASEGT, per germline. V lost 10 bases to trimming and J lost 6 bases, with 16 bases between them. CDR3 length: 13 amino acids.